A selection of T cell receptor beta chains follows, all from one sample in a study of shared clonotypes between healthy human individuals. The assay was immunoSEQ multiplex PCR, and TCRdb's table has in-frame clones only and misses some. The sample shows millions of clones, approximately 90% of them seen only once. The material sequenced was naive CD4+ T cells sorted from blood. The receptors were gathered from a man aged 18 to 29 in good health. Both conserved end residues are part of each CDR3. The D gene is left open where the match is weak.

d_call	j_call	v_call	cdr3_aa
NA	TRBJ2-1	TRBV5-1	CASSSRGSQGRYNEQFF
NA	TRBJ1-4	TRBV10-3	CAIRDGSNEKLFF
NA	TRBJ2-1	TRBV6-6	CASSYGAVSYNEQFF
TRBD1	TRBJ1-2	TRBV7-9	CASSLGGQGDGYTF
TRBD1	TRBJ1-3	TRBV30	CAWSGLTGFGGNTIYF
TRBD2	TRBJ2-5	TRBV2	CASSGTSGGAGETQYF
NA	TRBJ2-1	TRBV5-1	CASSPTDIPYNEQFF
NA	TRBJ2-7	TRBV5-1	CASSGTQGSYEQYF
NA	TRBJ1-4	TRBV6-1	CASSEGWAGPLTNEKLFF
NA	TRBJ1-2	TRBV19	CASTGIFYGYTF
NA	TRBJ2-3	TRBV29-1	CSVWVGSTDTQYF
NA	TRBJ1-3	TRBV6-4	CASSVENTIYF
TRBD2	TRBJ2-1	TRBV19	CASREAGGPGEQFF
TRBD1	TRBJ1-2	TRBV19	CASSIWGQYYTF
TRBD1	TRBJ2-3	TRBV5-1	CASSLGDRGTTDTQYF
TRBD1	TRBJ1-1	TRBV5-4	CASSWEGALNTEAFF
NA	TRBJ1-1	TRBV10-3	CAISAQTPGGRTEAFF
NA	TRBJ2-3	TRBV9	CASSVRGAGDTQYF
NA	TRBJ2-1	TRBV18	CASSPRRGSSYNEQFF
NA	TRBJ1-1	TRBV18	CASSPVLTGLMNTEAFF
NA	TRBJ2-3	TRBV6-1	CASSESGLNTQYF
NA	TRBJ2-1	TRBV4-1	CASSPAGGEFF
NA	TRBJ2-5	TRBV5-1	CASSLSSRETQYF
NA	TRBJ1-6	TRBV10-3	CAISRGDSNSPLHF
NA	TRBJ2-3	TRBV5-1	CASRDPTDTQYF
NA	TRBJ1-6	TRBV5-1	CASSFLGGPNSPLHF
TRBD1	TRBJ2-5	TRBV5-1	CASRHGQAQETQYF
TRBD1	TRBJ2-5	TRBV18	CASHTGVGETQYF
NA	TRBJ1-3	TRBV14	CASRGAGRRDTIYF
NA	TRBJ2-3	TRBV9	CASSPRRIGEDTQYF
NA	TRBJ2-6	TRBV9	CASSGDNRRGANVLTF
TRBD1	TRBJ2-5	TRBV5-1	CASSQNRGETQYF
NA	TRBJ1-4	TRBV5-1	CASSLARGAETNEKLFF
TRBD1	TRBJ2-3	TRBV18	CASSPTGGKTDTQYF
NA	TRBJ2-2	TRBV7-2	CASSPSPFSTGELFF